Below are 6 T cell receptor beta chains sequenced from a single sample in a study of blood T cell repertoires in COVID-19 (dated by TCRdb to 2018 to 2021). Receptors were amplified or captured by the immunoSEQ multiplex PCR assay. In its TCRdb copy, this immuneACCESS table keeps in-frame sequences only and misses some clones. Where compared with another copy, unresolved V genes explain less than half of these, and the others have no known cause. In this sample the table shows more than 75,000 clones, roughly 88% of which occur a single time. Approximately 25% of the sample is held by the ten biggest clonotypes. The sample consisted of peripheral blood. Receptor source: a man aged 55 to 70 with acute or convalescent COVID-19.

Here the CDR3 DNA reads TGTGCTAGTGGCGTCCGACAGTATGGCTACACCTTC. Protein: CASGVRQYGYTF. The J gene is TRBJ1-2, the V gene TRBV12-5, with a weak D call TRBD1 (5 bases). Trimming cost V 6 bases and J 5 bases, with 10 bases left between them. The CDR3 covers 12 residues. Germline CDR1 is LGHNT and CDR2 is FRNRAP.

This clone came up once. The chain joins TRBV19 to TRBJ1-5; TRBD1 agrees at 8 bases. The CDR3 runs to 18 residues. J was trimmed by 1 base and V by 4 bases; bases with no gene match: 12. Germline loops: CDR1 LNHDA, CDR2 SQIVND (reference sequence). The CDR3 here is CASSKTGAPSWSNQPQHF. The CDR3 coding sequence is TGTGCCAGTAGTAAGACAGGGGCACCCAGCTGGAGCAATCAGCCCCAGCATTTT.

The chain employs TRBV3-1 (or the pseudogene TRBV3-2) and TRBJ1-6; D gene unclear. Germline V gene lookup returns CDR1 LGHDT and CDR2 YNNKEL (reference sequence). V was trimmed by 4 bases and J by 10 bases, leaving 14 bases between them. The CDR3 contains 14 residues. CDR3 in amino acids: CASSPTMGPSPLHF. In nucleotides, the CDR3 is TGTGCCAGCAGCCCCACCATGGGCCCATCACCCCTCCACTTT.

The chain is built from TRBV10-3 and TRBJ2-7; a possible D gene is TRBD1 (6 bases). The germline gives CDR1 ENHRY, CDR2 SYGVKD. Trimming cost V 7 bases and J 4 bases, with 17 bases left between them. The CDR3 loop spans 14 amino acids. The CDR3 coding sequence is TGTGCCATCAATCCGGGACATGGAAATTACGAGCAGTACTTC. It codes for CAINPGHGNYEQYF.

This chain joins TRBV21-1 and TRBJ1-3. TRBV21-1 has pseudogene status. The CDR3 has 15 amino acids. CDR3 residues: CASSKGRGFGNTIYF. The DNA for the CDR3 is TGTGCCAGCAGCAAAGGACGGGGGTTCGGAAACACCATATATTTT.

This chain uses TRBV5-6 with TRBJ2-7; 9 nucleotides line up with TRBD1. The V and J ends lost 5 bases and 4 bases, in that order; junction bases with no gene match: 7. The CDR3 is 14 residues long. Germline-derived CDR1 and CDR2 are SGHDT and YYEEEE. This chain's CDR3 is CASSIDRGNYEQYV. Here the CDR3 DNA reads TGTGCCAGCAGTATAGACAGGGGGAATTACGAGCAGTACGTC.